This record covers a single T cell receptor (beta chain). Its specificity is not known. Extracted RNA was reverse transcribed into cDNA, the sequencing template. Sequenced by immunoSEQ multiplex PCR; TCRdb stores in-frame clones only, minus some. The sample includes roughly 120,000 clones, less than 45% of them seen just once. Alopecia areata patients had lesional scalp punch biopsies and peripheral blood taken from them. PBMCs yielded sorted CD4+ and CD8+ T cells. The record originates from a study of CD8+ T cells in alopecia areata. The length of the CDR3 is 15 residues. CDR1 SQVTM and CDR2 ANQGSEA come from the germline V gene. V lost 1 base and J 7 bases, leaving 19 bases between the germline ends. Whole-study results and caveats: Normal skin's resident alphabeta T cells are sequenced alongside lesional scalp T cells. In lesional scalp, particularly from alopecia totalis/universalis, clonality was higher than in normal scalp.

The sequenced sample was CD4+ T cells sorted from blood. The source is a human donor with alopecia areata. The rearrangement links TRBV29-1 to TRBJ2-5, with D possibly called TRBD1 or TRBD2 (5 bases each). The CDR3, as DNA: TGCAGCGTTGAAGGGCCGGTTCGGGGCTCGGGGACCCAGTACTTC. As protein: CSVEGPVRGSGTQYF. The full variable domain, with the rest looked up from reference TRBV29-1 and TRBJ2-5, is SAVISQKPSRDICQRGTSLTIQCQVDSQVTMMFWYRQQPGQSLTLIATANQGSEATYESGFVIDKFPISRPNLTFSTLTVSNMSPEDSSIYLCSVEGPVRGSGTQYFGPGTRLLVL.